One and the same sample provided the 25 T cell receptor beta chains below, sequenced in a study of yellow fever vaccine responses in identical twins. TCRdb re-called the RT-PCR reads with MiXCR, one entry per CDR3 protein. This table holds about 34,000 distinct CDR3 sequences, more than 50% found once. The sample in question was T cells from blood (PBMCs), unsorted or a sorted subset (not recorded which), obtained before or after yellow fever vaccination (not recorded which). The receptor source for this set is a woman aged 18 to 35 who received the yellow fever vaccine.

The chain is built from TRBV5-5 and TRBJ2-5; the match to TRBD1 covers 9 bases. From germline, CDR1 is SGHKS and CDR2 YYEKEE (reference sequence). The trim removed 0 bases at V and 1 base at J, leaving 7 bases unmatched. The CDR3 runs to 17 residues. CDR3 coding DNA: TGTGCCAGCAGCTTGGTTGGGGGGACAGGGATCCAAGAGACCCAGTACTTC. Encoded protein: CASSLVGGTGIQETQYF.

The chain recombines TRBV2 with TRBJ2-1, with 11 bases aligning to TRBD2. The J segment lost 4 bases and the V segment lost 6 bases, leaving 8 bases of the junction unmatched. Germline lookup yields CDR1 SNHLY and CDR2 FYNNEI. This CDR3 has 16 residues. In nucleotides, the CDR3 is TGTGCCAGCAGCTCCCAGACTAGCGGGATGTACAATGAGCAGTTCTTC. The encoded protein is CASSSQTSGMYNEQFF. Full variable domain (outside the CDR3, taken from reference TRBV2 and TRBJ2-1): EPEVTQTPSHQVTQMGQEVILRCVPISNHLYFYWYRQILGQKVEFLVSFYNNEISEKSEIFDDQFSVERPDGSNFTLKIRSTKLEDSAMYFCASSSQTSGMYNEQFFGPGTRLTVL.

The rearrangement uses TRBV29-1 and TRBJ2-4, with 7 positions matching TRBD2. The germline gives CDR1 SQVTM, CDR2 ANQGSEA. The CDR3 runs 13 residues. V lost 4 bases and J lost 8; bases outside the gene matches: 8. The DNA for the CDR3 is TGCAGCGTTGCCGGGGGACTATGGGACATTCAGTACTTC. This codes for CSVAGGLWDIQYF.

This clonotype came up a few times. The chain uses TRBV4-1 and TRBJ2-1; 10 nucleotides align to TRBD1. V shed 4 bases, J shed 7 bases, and the junction held 7 bases outside the gene matches. The CDR3 consists of 15 residues. Germline V gene sequence: CDR1 MGHRA, CDR2 YSYEKL. As DNA, the CDR3 is TGCGCCAGCAGCCCACCGGGACAGGGGCCGAATGAGCAGTTCTTC. Translating gives CASSPPGQGPNEQFF.

This rearrangement joins TRBV28 to TRBJ1-1; perhaps TRBD1 as D (6 bases). CDR1 MDHEN and CDR2 SYDVKM come from the germline V gene. The ends were cut back, 5 bases at V and 5 bases at J, with 15 bases in the middle. This CDR3 comprises 14 residues. The CDR3 coding sequence is TGTGCCAGCAGTGAACAGGGTGTGGAGACTGAAGCTTTCTTT. As protein: CASSEQGVETEAFF.

The rearrangement links TRBV9 to TRBJ2-1; 9 bases line up with TRBD2. There are 16 residues in the CDR3. Per germline, CDR1 SGDLS and CDR2 YYNGEE. V gave up 2 bases and J gave up 2 bases; unmatched junction bases: 5. The CDR3 reads CASSVSIAGAYNEQFF. The DNA of the CDR3 is TGTGCCAGCAGCGTTAGTATAGCGGGAGCCTACAATGAGCAGTTCTTC.

This rearrangement joins TRBV4-1 to TRBJ2-3; D gene ambiguous. Per the germline V gene, CDR1 is MGHRA and CDR2 is YSYEKL. The CDR3 is 13 residues long. Trimming took off 2 bases at V and 3 bases at J, with 6 bases between the two ends. As DNA, the CDR3 is TGCGCCAGCAGCCAACGTGATACAGATACGCAGTATTTT. Its translation: CASSQRDTDTQYF.

The CDR3 reads CSATARGEDTQYF. The DNA for the CDR3 is TGCAGTGCAACAGCAAGGGGCGAGGATACGCAGTATTTT. The chain carries TRBV20-1 and TRBJ2-3, with D possibly being TRBD1 (5 bases). This CDR3 contains 13 residues. Germline CDR1 and CDR2: DFQATT and SNEGSKA (reference sequence). Trimming removed 6 bases at V and 6 bases at J, with 16 bases between.

This clonotype turned up a few times. The V gene is TRBV5-5, the J gene TRBJ1-5, with 7 nucleotides matching TRBD1. CDR3 length: 14 residues. J gave up 7 bases and V 0 bases, and 4 bases lay outside the gene matches. Looked up from germline, CDR1 is SGHKS and CDR2 is YYEKEE (reference sequence). This CDR3 reads CASSLGGQDQPQHF. CDR3 DNA: TGTGCCAGCAGCTTGGGCGGACAGGACCAGCCCCAGCATTTT.

The chain carries TRBV4-2 and TRBJ1-2; D ambiguous. The CDR3 covers 15 residues. Per the germline V gene, CDR1 is LGHNA and CDR2 is YNFKEQ. Trimming pared 4 bases from V and 1 base from J, leaving 13 bases between. The CDR3 reads CASSLPLDHNYGYTF. Here the CDR3 DNA reads TGTGCCAGCAGCCTCCCGCTAGACCATAACTATGGCTACACCTTC.

A single count supports this clonotype. The CDR3 here is CSVSPGGGNQPQHF. The CDR3 DNA sequence: TGCAGCGTTTCCCCAGGGGGAGGAAATCAGCCCCAGCATTTT. The chain links TRBV29-1 to TRBJ1-5; 7 bases align to TRBD1. Germline V lookup: CDR1 SQVTM, CDR2 ANQGSEA. V was clipped by 5 bases and J by 4 bases; unmatched bases: 8. The CDR3 is 14 amino acids. Drawing the rest from reference TRBV29-1 and TRBJ1-5, the complete variable domain is SAVISQKPSRDICQRGTSLTIQCQVDSQVTMMFWYRQQPGQSLTLIATANQGSEATYESGFVIDKFPISRPNLTFSTLTVSNMSPEDSSIYLCSVSPGGGNQPQHFGDGTRLSIL.

This clonotype showed up just a few times. This sequence joins TRBV11-1 and TRBJ1-1; 9 nucleotides align to TRBD1. The CDR3 has 15 residues. Unmatched junction bases numbered 9, after V lost 2 bases and J lost 8 bases. The germline V gene encodes CDR1 SGHAT and CDR2 FQDESV (reference sequence). Here the CDR3 reads CASSLLQGQGVEAFF. The CDR3 coding sequence is TGTGCCAGCAGCTTACTCCAGGGACAGGGTGTCGAAGCTTTCTTT.

The chain employs TRBV29-1 and TRBJ2-1; 7 bases line up with TRBD1. The CDR3 totals 13 residues. V was pared by 6 bases and J by 3 bases, with 5 bases of the junction left unmatched. The germline gives CDR1 SQVTM, CDR2 ANQGSEA. CDR3 bases: TGCAGCGTCGAGAGGACAGGCTACAATGAGCAGTTCTTC. Translating it yields CSVERTGYNEQFF.

The chain joins TRBV20-1 to TRBJ1-3, with 9 bases aligning to TRBD1. The CDR3 covers 14 residues. V shed 4 bases and J 4 bases; nucleotides not matched to a gene: 5. Germline assignment: CDR1 DFQATT and CDR2 SNEGSKA (reference sequence). The CDR3 is CSATEQGAGNTIYF. In DNA, the CDR3 is TGCAGTGCTACCGAACAGGGGGCGGGAAACACCATATATTTT.

The CDR3 spells CASSLSTSGGNEQFF. The CDR3 DNA reads as TGCGCCAGCAGCTTGAGTACTAGCGGGGGCAATGAGCAGTTCTTC. The chain joins TRBV5-1 to TRBJ2-1; 11 bases are shared with TRBD2. The V gene's germline CDR1 is SGHRS and CDR2 YFSETQ. Germline trimming cut 1 base from V and 6 bases from J; bases unmatched to any gene: 3. There are 15 residues in the CDR3. The full variable domain, rest sourced from reference TRBV5-1 and TRBJ2-1, is KAGVTQTPRYLIKTRGQQVTLSCSPISGHRSVSWYQQTPGQGLQFLFEYFSETQRNKGNFPGRFSGRQFSNSRSEMNVSTLELGDSALYLCASSLSTSGGNEQFFGPGTRLTVL.

The rearrangement links TRBV27 to TRBJ2-1; 10 bases agree with TRBD2. This CDR3 contains 15 residues. V gave up 4 bases and J gave up 7 bases; unmatched junction bases: 7. CDR1 and CDR2 from the germline V gene are MNHEY and SMNVEV (reference sequence). CDR3: CASSSGSGGGNEQFF. In nucleotides, the CDR3 is TGTGCCAGCAGTTCAGGCAGCGGGGGGGGAAATGAGCAGTTCTTC.

The gene calls are TRBV18 and TRBJ2-7, with D possibly being TRBD2 (7 bases). Germline V gene sequence: CDR1 KGHSH, CDR2 LQKENI. V lost 3 bases, J lost 6 bases, and 18 bases lay in between. The CDR3 spans 15 residues. The CDR3 here is CASSPPGGGVAEQYF. DNA for the CDR3: TGTGCCAGCTCACCCCCGGGGGGCGGCGTGGCCGAGCAGTACTTC.

The V and J genes are TRBV2 and TRBJ2-7, with D possibly TRBD1 on 5 matching bases. CDR1 and CDR2 from the germline V gene are SNHLY and FYNNEI. The CDR3 consists of 12 residues. V lost 2 bases and J 7 bases, leaving 9 bases between the germline ends. The chain's CDR3 is CASSELGPEQYV. The CDR3 nucleotides read TGTGCCAGCAGTGAATTGGGGCCGGAGCAGTACGTC.

The chain has TRBV11-2 and TRBJ2-1; TRBD1 is a possible D gene (5 bases). Looked up from germline, CDR1 is SGHAT and CDR2 is FQNNGV. V lost 3 bases to trimming and J lost 0 bases, with 9 bases between them. The CDR3 is 15 residues long. The CDR3 sequence is CASSLGRPSYNEQFF. The DNA of the CDR3 is TGTGCCAGCAGCTTGGGGCGGCCCTCCTACAATGAGCAGTTCTTC.

This rearrangement joins TRBV6-1 to TRBJ2-1, with 10 bases matching TRBD2. The CDR3 spans 14 residues. J was trimmed by 6 bases and V by 1 base; bases with no gene match: 0. In germline, CDR1 is MNHNS, CDR2 SASEGT. CDR3 sequence (DNA): TGTGCCAGCAGTGAAGTAGCGGGGGGCAATGAGCAGTTCTTC. Protein sequence: CASSEVAGGNEQFF.

The rearrangement joins TRBV23-1 to TRBJ1-1; 8 bases match TRBD1. TRBV23-1 is an ORF for which the function is uncertain. V lost 6 bases to trimming and J lost 0 bases; unmatched junction nucleotides: 6. CDR3 length: 15 amino acids. The CDR3 sequence: CASRRQGPMNTEAFF. The CDR3 nucleotides read TGCGCCAGCAGAAGACAGGGGCCTATGAACACTGAAGCTTTCTTT.

The chain employs TRBV10-1 and TRBJ2-3; 12 nucleotides align to TRBD2. The V segment lost 0 bases and the J segment 2 bases; nucleotides outside the gene matches: 3. Germline V gene data show CDR1 as WNHNN and CDR2 as SYGVQD (reference sequence). The CDR3 extends over 17 amino acids. CDR3 in amino acids: CASSESTSGGNTDTQYF. CDR3 nucleotides: TGCGCCAGCAGTGAGTCTACTAGCGGGGGGAACACAGATACGCAGTATTTT.

This clonotype showed up just a few times. The rearrangement uses TRBV14 and TRBJ2-7, with TRBD1 matching 8 bases. Germline lookup yields CDR1 SGHDN and CDR2 FVKESK. V shed 5 bases and J 3 bases; nucleotides not matched to a gene: 12. The CDR3 runs to 16 residues. The CDR3 region is CASSEGGTGRFYEQYF. CDR3 in DNA: TGTGCCAGCAGCGAAGGGGGGACAGGTAGATTCTACGAGCAGTACTTC.

The rearrangement uses TRBV11-1 and TRBJ2-1; unclear D gene. There are 16 residues in the CDR3. Germline CDR1 is SGHAT and CDR2 is FQDESV (reference sequence). V lost 1 base, J lost 5 bases, and 15 bases lay in between. The CDR3 protein is CASSLVGVSYNNEQFF. The CDR3 DNA reads as TGTGCCAGCAGCTTAGTTGGAGTTTCCTATAACAATGAGCAGTTCTTC.

J is TRBJ2-1 and V is TRBV6-1; 11 bases are shared with TRBD1. Germline CDR1 and CDR2: MNHNS and SASEGT. CDR3 size: 15 residues. V lost 8 bases, J lost 7 bases, and 10 bases stayed unmatched. The CDR3 spells CASFRRTGGLNEQFF. The CDR3 DNA is TGTGCCAGCTTCCGGAGGACAGGGGGCTTGAATGAGCAGTTCTTC.